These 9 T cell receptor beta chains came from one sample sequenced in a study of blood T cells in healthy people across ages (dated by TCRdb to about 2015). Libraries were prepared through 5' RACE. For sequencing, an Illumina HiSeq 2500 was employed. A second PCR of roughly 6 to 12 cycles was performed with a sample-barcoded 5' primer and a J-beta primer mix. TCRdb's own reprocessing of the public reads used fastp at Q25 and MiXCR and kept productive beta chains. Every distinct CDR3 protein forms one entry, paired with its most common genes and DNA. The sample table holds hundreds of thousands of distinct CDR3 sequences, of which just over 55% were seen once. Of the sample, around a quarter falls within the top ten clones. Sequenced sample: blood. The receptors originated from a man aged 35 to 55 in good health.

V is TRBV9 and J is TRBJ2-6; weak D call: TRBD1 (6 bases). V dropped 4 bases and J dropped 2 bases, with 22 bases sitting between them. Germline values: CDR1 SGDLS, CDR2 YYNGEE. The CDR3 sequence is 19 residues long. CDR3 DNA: TGTGCCAGCAGCCACACTTACAGGGTGGGCACCCCTGGGGCCAACGTCCTGACTTTC. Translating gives CASSHTYRVGTPGANVLTF.

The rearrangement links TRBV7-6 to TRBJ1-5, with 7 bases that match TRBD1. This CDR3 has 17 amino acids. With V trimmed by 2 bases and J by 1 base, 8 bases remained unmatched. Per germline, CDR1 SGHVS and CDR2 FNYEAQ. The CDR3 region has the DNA TGTGCCAGCAGCTTACTGATCAGGGGGACGAGCAATCAGCCCCAGCATTTT. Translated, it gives CASSLLIRGTSNQPQHF.

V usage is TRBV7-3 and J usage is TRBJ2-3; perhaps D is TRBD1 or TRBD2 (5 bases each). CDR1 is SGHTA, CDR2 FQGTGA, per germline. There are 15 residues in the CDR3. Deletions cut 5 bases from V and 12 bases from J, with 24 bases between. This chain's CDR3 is CASSPKSTPGREQYF. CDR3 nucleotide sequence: TGTGCCAGCAGCCCCAAATCAACTCCGGGACGAGAACAGTATTTT.

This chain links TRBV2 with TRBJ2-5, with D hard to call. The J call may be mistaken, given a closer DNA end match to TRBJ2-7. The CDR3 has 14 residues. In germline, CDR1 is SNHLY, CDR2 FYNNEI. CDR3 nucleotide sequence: TGTGCCAGCAGCCTGACGGCAGGTGTCTACGAGCAGTACTTC. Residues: CASSLTAGVYEQYF.

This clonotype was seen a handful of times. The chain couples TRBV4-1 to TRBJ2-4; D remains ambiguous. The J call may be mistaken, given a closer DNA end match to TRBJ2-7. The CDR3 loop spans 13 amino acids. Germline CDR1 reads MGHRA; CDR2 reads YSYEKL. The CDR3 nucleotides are TGCGCCAGCAGCCAAAACAGCAACTACGAGCAGTACTTC. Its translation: CASSQNSNYEQYF.

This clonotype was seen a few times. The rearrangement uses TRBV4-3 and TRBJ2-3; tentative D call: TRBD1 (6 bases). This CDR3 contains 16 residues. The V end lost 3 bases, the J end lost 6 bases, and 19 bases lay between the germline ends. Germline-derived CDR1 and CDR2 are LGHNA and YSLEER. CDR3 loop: CASSHRPGQGSDTQYF. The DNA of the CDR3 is TGCGCCAGCAGCCACCGTCCGGGGCAGGGGAGCGATACGCAGTATTTT.

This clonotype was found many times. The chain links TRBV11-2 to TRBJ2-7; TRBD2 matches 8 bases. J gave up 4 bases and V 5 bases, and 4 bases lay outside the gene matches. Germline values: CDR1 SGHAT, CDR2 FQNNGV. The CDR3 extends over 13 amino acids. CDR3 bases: TGTGCCAGCAGCGGGAGCGGGAGTTACGAGCAGTACTTC. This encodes CASSGSGSYEQYF.

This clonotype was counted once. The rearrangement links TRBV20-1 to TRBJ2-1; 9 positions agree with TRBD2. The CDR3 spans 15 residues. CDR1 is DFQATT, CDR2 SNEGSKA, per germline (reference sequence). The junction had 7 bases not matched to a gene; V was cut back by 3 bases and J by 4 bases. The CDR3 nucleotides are TGCAGTGCTAGTATTGGGCTAGCGGGATACAATGAGCAGTTCTTC. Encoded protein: CSASIGLAGYNEQFF.

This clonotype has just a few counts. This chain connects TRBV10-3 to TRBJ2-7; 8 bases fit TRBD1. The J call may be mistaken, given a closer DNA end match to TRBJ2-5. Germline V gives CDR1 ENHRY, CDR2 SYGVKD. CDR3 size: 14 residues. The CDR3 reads CAISEDRGLTTQYF. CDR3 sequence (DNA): TGTGCCATCAGTGAAGACAGGGGCCTTACGACCCAGTACTTC.